A single sample is the source of the 26 T cell receptor beta chains below, sequenced in a study of T cells in women clearing cervical HPV infection. Only in-frame clones appear in the TCRdb table, and some are missing; sequencing was by immunoSEQ multiplex PCR. The sample has 45,000 to 55,000 clones; the top ten hold about 1.5%. Sequencing was performed on blood buffy coat. The source is a woman aged 18 to 75 with a cervical HPV16 infection that either progressed to CIN3+ or cleared (not recorded which).

A note on this clone: The CDR3 goes on 3 residues after the read ends, and that part is filled in from the germline J gene. The chain couples TRBV7-6 to TRBJ2-1, with a possible D match to TRBD2 (7 bases). The CDR3 spans 17 residues. In germline, CDR1 is SGHVS, CDR2 FNYEAQ. Trimming left V 5 bases short and J 6 bases short, with 23 bases between. Here the CDR3 reads CASSPGVRGGLSNEQFF. The DNA read from the CDR3 is TGTGCCAGCAGCCCTGGGGTGAGGGGGGGCCTTTCCAATGAG. Using reference TRBV7-6 and TRBJ2-1 for the parts outside the CDR3, the full variable domain is GAGVSQSPRYKVTKRGQDVALRCDPISGHVSLYWYRQALGQGPEFLTYFNYEAQQDKSGLPNDRFSAERPEGSISTLTIQRTEQRDSAMYRCASSPGVRGGLSNEQFFGPGTRLTVL.

For this clone: The read finishes 3 residues shy of the CDR3 end, and the germline J gene is used to complete it. The chain employs TRBV20-1 and TRBJ1-5, with no clear D. The V gene's germline CDR1 is DFQATT and CDR2 SNEGSKA (reference sequence). The CDR3 has 13 residues. V lost 1 base and J 7 bases, leaving 11 bases between the germline ends. CDR3 amino acids: CSARGGSGQPQHF. The CDR3 DNA, read in part, is TGCAGTGCTAGAGGAGGGAGCGGGCAGCCC.

Regarding this clone: The read is 3 residues too short to cover the CDR3 end, so that end is filled in from the germline J gene. The chain employs TRBV20-1 and TRBJ2-7; 12 nucleotides agree with TRBD2. Germline V gene lookup returns CDR1 DFQATT and CDR2 SNEGSKA (reference sequence). V was pared by 5 bases and J by 3 bases, with 8 bases of the junction left unmatched. The CDR3 contains 15 residues. Incomplete CDR3 DNA: TGCAGTGCTGGGCTAGCGGGGGGGAATTACTACGAG. Residues: CSAGLAGGNYYE. The complete CDR3 protein is CSAGLAGGNYYEQYF.

As to this clone: The read finishes 3 residues shy of the CDR3 end, and the germline J gene is used to complete it. The chain is built from TRBV28 and TRBJ2-7, with a possible D match to TRBD1 (6 bases). The CDR3 extends over 12 amino acids. V was pared by 7 bases and J by 6 bases, with 13 bases between. CDR1 MDHEN and CDR2 SYDVKM come from the germline V gene. The CDR3 protein is CASNTGHPEQYF. The DNA read from the CDR3 is TGTGCCAGCAATACGGGACACCCCGAG.

On this clone itself: From the germline J gene comes the end of the CDR3, since the read stops 3 residues before it. This chain uses TRBV18 with TRBJ1-1; TRBD1 is a possible D gene (6 bases). The germline CDR1 and CDR2 sequences are KGHSH and LQKENI. This CDR3 spans 16 amino acids. Between the trimmed V and J ends, which lost 2 bases and 0 bases, there was a span of 13 bases. The CDR3 sequence: CASSPNPQGLNTEAFF. The covered CDR3 bases are TGTGCCAGCTCACCAAACCCACAGGGATTGAACACTGAA.

With respect to this clone: The read terminates 3 residues before the CDR3 end, so the remaining end is supplied by the germline J gene. The gene calls are TRBV10-1 and TRBJ2-2, with D tentatively TRBD2 (5 bases). CDR3 length: 15 residues. Germline CDR1 WNHNN, CDR2 SYGVQD (reference sequence). V was trimmed by 5 bases and J by 7 bases, leaving 17 bases between them. This chain's CDR3 is CASSFDSAGGGELFF. The CDR3 DNA, read in part, is TGCGCCAGCAGTTTCGACTCGGCGGGTGGCGGGGAG.

With regard to this clone: Read data end 3 residues before the CDR3 end; the end is taken from the germline J gene. The chain joins TRBV7-3 to TRBJ1-2, with D perhaps TRBD1 (5 bases). In germline, CDR1 is SGHTA, CDR2 FQGTGA. The CDR3 is made up of 13 amino acids. The V and J ends lost 2 bases and 7 bases respectively, with 11 bases between them. This CDR3 reads CASSLSGGVGYTF. The sequenced CDR3 bases are TGTGCCAGCAGCTTATCCGGAGGGGTTGGC.

Of note for this clone: The read halts 3 residues ahead of the CDR3 end, with the missing end drawn from the germline J gene. The rearrangement joins TRBV7-2 to TRBJ2-3; perhaps TRBD2 as D (5 bases). The CDR3 extends over 14 amino acids. Trimming stripped 1 base from V and 7 bases from J, with 12 bases between. Germline CDR1 reads SGHTA; CDR2 reads FQGNSA. Here the CDR3 reads CASSLGLERHTQYF. The DNA read from the CDR3 is TGTGCCAGCAGCTTAGGGCTCGAGCGGCATACG.

For this clone: The read ends 3 residues shy of where the CDR3 ends; the end is completed using the germline J gene. The genes are TRBV5-1 and TRBJ1-5; a possible D gene is TRBD1 (5 bases). The CDR3 consists of 14 residues. Germline V gene data show CDR1 as SGHRS and CDR2 as YFSETQ. Deletions cut 1 base from V and 5 bases from J, with 10 bases between. The CDR3 sequence: CASSLSQGYQPQHF. The covered CDR3 bases are TGCGCCAGCAGCTTGTCCCAGGGCTATCAGCCC.

With regard to this clone: The read ends 3 residues shy of where the CDR3 ends; the end is completed using the germline J gene. The V and J genes are TRBV11-3 and TRBJ2-5; D perhaps matches TRBD1 (6 bases). The length of the CDR3 is 13 residues. In germline, CDR1 is SGHNT, CDR2 YENEEA. Trimming shortened V by 2 bases and J by 5 bases, and 9 bases separated the two germline ends. CDR3 region: CASSLIQGETQYF. Partial CDR3 DNA: TGTGCCAGCAGCTTAATTCAGGGGGAGACC.

As to this clone: The read ends 3 residues before the CDR3 terminus; that terminus is restored from the germline J gene. The genes are TRBV2 and TRBJ1-1; perhaps TRBD1 as D (6 bases). Germline V gene lookup returns CDR1 SNHLY and CDR2 FYNNEI. The CDR3 is 15 residues long. Trimming cost V 6 bases and J 3 bases, with 17 bases left between them. Partial CDR3 DNA: TGTGCCAGCAGATATGACAGGTTGGAGTACACTGAA. Its translation: CASRYDRLEYTE. The CDR3 reads in full as CASRYDRLEYTEAFF.

Regarding this clone: The CDR3 end lies 3 residues beyond the end of the read and is filled in from the germline J gene. The V gene is TRBV19, the J gene TRBJ1-6, with 9 bases that match TRBD1. CDR3 size: 14 residues. Germline loops: CDR1 LNHDA, CDR2 SQIVND (reference sequence). The ends lost 5 bases at V and 10 bases at J; junction bases unmatched: 6. CDR3 protein: CASSLGDRDSPLHF. CDR3 DNA (partial): TGTGCCAGTAGTTTGGGGGACAGGGACTCACCC. The entire variable domain, with the rest obtained from reference TRBV19 and TRBJ1-6, is as follows: DGGITQSPKYLFRKEGQNVTLSCEQNLNHDAMYWYRQDPGQGLRLIYYSQIVNDFQKGDIAEGYSVSREKKESFPLTVTSAQKNPTAFYLCASSLGDRDSPLHFGNGTRLTVT.

Remarks on this clone: The CDR3 end is not reached by the read, which stops 3 residues before it; the germline J gene fills it in. The rearrangement links TRBV19 to TRBJ1-2, with 10 nucleotides matching TRBD1. Germline V gene data show CDR1 as LNHDA and CDR2 as SQIVND (reference sequence). The CDR3 covers 14 residues. J lost 6 bases, V lost 5 bases, and 6 bases had no gene match. CDR3 loop: CASSPTGQGNGYTF. The covered CDR3 bases are TGTGCCAGTAGTCCTACGGGACAGGGGAATGGC.

The part of the CDR3 DNA that was read is TGTGCCAGCCGGACAGGGGCTGAA. Amino acid sequence: CASRTGAE. From start to end, the CDR3 is CASRTGAEAFF. This rearrangement joins TRBV18 to TRBJ1-1; 9 bases map to TRBD1. Read coverage stops 3 residues before the CDR3 terminus; the germline J gene supplies the remainder. V shed 8 bases, J shed 6 bases, and the junction held 1 base outside the gene matches. This CDR3 comprises 11 residues. Germline CDR1 is KGHSH and CDR2 is LQKENI.

As to this clone: The read ends 3 residues before the CDR3 terminus; that terminus is restored from the germline J gene. The rearrangement joins TRBV7-7 to TRBJ2-2; 7 bases fit TRBD2. The junction had 6 bases not matched to a gene; V was cut back by 5 bases and J by 3 bases. The CDR3 extends over 15 amino acids. Germline V CDR1 and CDR2: SSHAT, FNYEAQ (reference sequence). CDR3 sequence: CASSPGGFDTGELFF. The part of the CDR3 DNA that was read is TGTGCCAGCAGCCCCGGGGGGTTCGACACCGGGGAG.

Concerning this clone itself: The CDR3 end lies 3 residues beyond the end of the read and is filled in from the germline J gene. The chain combines TRBV20-1 with TRBJ2-7, with D possibly matching TRBD1 (6 bases). Germline V gene data show CDR1 as DFQATT and CDR2 as SNEGSKA (reference sequence). Deletions cut 2 bases from V and 3 bases from J, with 14 bases between. CDR3 length equals 14 residues. CDR3 DNA, as far as it was read: TGCAGTGCTAGACTACAGGGACCTAACTACGAG. Its protein is CSARLQGPNYE. The CDR3 in full is CSARLQGPNYEQYF.

Concerning this clone: The CDR3 goes on 3 residues after the read ends, and that part is filled in from the germline J gene. The V and J genes are TRBV27 and TRBJ2-1; D uncertain. The CDR3 length is 13 residues. V lost 2 bases, J lost 6 bases, and 8 bases lay in between. Germline V CDR1 and CDR2: MNHEY, SMNVEV (reference sequence). The CDR3 spells CASSLRSVNEQFF. The CDR3 DNA, read in part, is TGTGCCAGCAGTTTACGTTCCGTCAATGAG.

To note about this clone: The read comes to an end 3 residues before the CDR3 does, leaving the germline J gene to fill in the end. V gene TRBV10-3 combines with J gene TRBJ2-2; 14 positions agree with TRBD2. Per germline, CDR1 ENHRY and CDR2 SYGVKD. This CDR3 has 13 amino acids. The sequenced CDR3 bases are TGTGCCATCAGTGATGGACTAGCGGGAGGG. Translation: CAISDGLAGG. The whole CDR3 protein is CAISDGLAGGLFF.

A remark on this clone: The read stops 3 residues short of the end of the CDR3; the missing end is completed from the germline J gene. The chain carries TRBV2 and TRBJ2-3, with 11 positions matching TRBD1. Germline assignment: CDR1 SNHLY and CDR2 FYNNEI. The CDR3 loop spans 14 amino acids. CDR3 bases read: TGTGCCAGCAGTGTGGGAGGGGGACAGGGGGCG. It codes for CASSVGGGQGA. The full CDR3 is CASSVGGGQGAQYF.

Regarding this clone: The DNA ends 3 residues before the CDR3 does, and the rest of the CDR3 is filled in from the germline J gene. This chain connects TRBV20-1 to TRBJ2-3; 10 positions match TRBD2. The CDR3 length is 15 residues. Losses at the gene ends were 4 bases for V and 2 bases for J; bases not matched to a gene: 6. Germline CDR1 is DFQATT and CDR2 is SNEGSKA (reference sequence). The part of the CDR3 DNA that was read is TGCAGTGCTAACACACTAGCGGGACCCACAGATACG. As protein: CSANTLAGPTDT. The whole CDR3 is CSANTLAGPTDTQYF.

Comments on this clone: From the germline J gene comes the end of the CDR3, since the read stops 3 residues before it. V is TRBV19 and J is TRBJ1-1; TRBD1 agrees at 11 bases. This CDR3 has 13 amino acids. Germline-derived CDR1 and CDR2 are LNHDA and SQIVND (reference sequence). Losses at the gene ends were 9 bases for V and 5 bases for J; bases not matched to a gene: 5. The CDR3 reads CASRDRGVTEAFF. Partial CDR3 DNA: TGTGCCAGCCGGGACAGGGGGGTGACTGAA. Variable domain in full (rest from reference TRBV19 and TRBJ1-1): DGGITQSPKYLFRKEGQNVTLSCEQNLNHDAMYWYRQDPGQGLRLIYYSQIVNDFQKGDIAEGYSVSREKKESFPLTVTSAQKNPTAFYLCASRDRGVTEAFFGQGTRLTVV.

Regarding this clone: Read data end 3 residues before the CDR3 end; the end is taken from the germline J gene. V gene TRBV2 combines with J gene TRBJ2-1; 7 nucleotides match TRBD1. With 6 bases clipped from V and 5 bases from J, the junction kept 13 bases outside the gene matches. The CDR3 is 16 residues long. CDR1 and CDR2 (germline): SNHLY, FYNNEI. CDR3 in amino acids: CASSPHTGTVNNEQFF. The part of the CDR3 DNA that was read is TGTGCCAGCAGCCCGCATACCGGGACAGTAAACAATGAG.

The CDR3 region is CSAPDRGTRAVDTQYF. The part of the CDR3 DNA that was read is TGCAGTGCACCTGACCGCGGGACACGGGCGGTAGATACG. This chain joins TRBV20-1 and TRBJ2-3, with D possibly being TRBD1 or TRBD2 (6 bases each). The CDR3 end is not reached by the read, which stops 3 residues before it; the germline J gene fills it in. V was pared by 6 bases and J by 5 bases, with 24 bases between. CDR3 length: 16 residues. Germline V lookup: CDR1 DFQATT, CDR2 SNEGSKA (reference sequence).

Worth noting for this clone: With the read ending 3 residues before the CDR3 end, the germline J gene is used to fill in that end. The J gene is TRBJ2-1, the V gene TRBV20-1; TRBD1 might be the D (5 bases). Trimming stripped 3 bases from V and 2 bases from J, with 11 bases between. The V gene's germline CDR1 is DFQATT and CDR2 SNEGSKA (reference sequence). The CDR3 is made up of 14 amino acids. The CDR3 sequence: CSARGRVTYNEQFF. The covered CDR3 bases are TGCAGTGCTAGGGGCAGGGTAACCTACAATGAG.

On this clone: Sequencing ends 3 residues short of the CDR3 end; the germline J gene provides the rest. The chain couples TRBV5-1 to TRBJ2-1; 9 bases are shared with TRBD2. CDR3 length equals 14 residues. J lost 6 bases, V lost 0 bases, and 1 base had no gene match. Looked up from germline, CDR1 is SGHRS and CDR2 is YFSETQ. The sequenced CDR3 bases are TGCGCCAGCAGCTTGGGTAGCGGGGGCAATGAG. Its protein is CASSLGSGGNE. The whole CDR3 reads CASSLGSGGNEQFF.

Worth noting for this clone: Coverage ceases 3 residues before the CDR3 finishes, and the germline J gene fills in the end. The chain employs TRBV6-2 or TRBV6-3 and TRBJ2-5; 8 bases agree with TRBD2. Germline V gene lookup returns CDR1 MNHEY and CDR2 SVGEGT. This CDR3 is 17 amino acids long. With 6 bases clipped from V and 5 bases from J, the junction kept 17 bases outside the gene matches. The sequenced part of the CDR3 DNA is TGTGCCAGCAGCCAACAATTGGGGACTAGGCTACGGGAGACC. It specifies CASSQQLGTRLRET. The entire CDR3 is CASSQQLGTRLRETQYF.